This paragraph reports one T cell receptor (beta chain). The data belong to a study of blood T cell repertoires in COVID-19. Study in general: Sites across the United States, Italy and Spain contributed samples from acute and convalescent COVID-19. From T cells, B-cell-depleted T cells, or PBMCs came the material, which was cDNA or gDNA.

In the original processing: For nucleated cells, counts were estimated from reference gene primer amplification. This table comes from immunoSEQ multiplex PCR, and its TCRdb copy is limited to in-frame clones, with some not included. V, J and clone size were drawn from that table, and D and trimming were deduced from the DNA. The sample has 150,000 to 200,000 clones; approximately 75% are singletons. V lost 2 bases and J lost 3, with 10 bases in between. The CDR3 has 15 residues. Germline CDR1 reads MGHDK; CDR2 reads SYGVNS. J is TRBJ2-2 and V is TRBV25-1, with D tentatively TRBD2 (5 bases). Sample: peripheral blood. This receptor was obtained from a human donor in a cohort sampled during active COVID-19. The CDR3 DNA reads as TGTGCCAGCAGTGAAGGCCCAGCGGACACCGGGGAGCTGTTTTTT. Residues: CASSEGPADTGELFF.